This TCR beta chain derives from a study of blood T cell repertoires in COVID-19. Study details: T cells, B-cell-depleted T cells, or PBMCs provided the cDNA or gDNA that served as material.

TCRdb's table, derived via immunoSEQ multiplex PCR, lists solely in-frame clones and lacks some. The sample holds some 200,000 clones; about 90% are singletons and the top ten take around 1.2%. The length of the CDR3 is 14 residues. The germline V gene has CDR1 MNHEY and CDR2 SVGAGI. Trimming left V 5 bases short and J 8 bases short, with 18 bases between. This TCR was sampled from a man aged 25 to 45 with acute or convalescent COVID-19. Sequencing was performed on peripheral blood. This chain links TRBV6-5 with TRBJ1-2; D not resolved. The CDR3 region has the DNA TGTGCCAGCAGTCCCCGGGATCAACTAAGGGGCTACACCTTC. Its translation is CASSPRDQLRGYTF.